This T cell receptor (beta chain) emerged from a study of shared clonotypes between healthy human individuals. Clones were sequenced by immunoSEQ multiplex PCR, and TCRdb holds only the in-frame ones, with some missing. Of over 800,000 clones in the sample, around 93% were seen once. CDR1 is MNHEY, CDR2 SMNVEV, per germline (reference sequence). The junction had 4 bases not matched to a gene; V was cut back by 0 bases and J by 2 bases. This CDR3 contains 16 residues. CD45RO-negative, CCR7-selected cells formed the naive CD8 fraction, which excluded terminally differentiated effector memory CD45RA+ cells.

The source of this sequence is a man aged 25-45 years in good health. The sequencing sample was made of naive CD8+ T cells sorted from blood. V is TRBV27 and J is TRBJ2-1; 7 nucleotides match TRBD2. This CDR3 is CASSLSAGPTYNEQFF. The CDR3 DNA sequence: TGTGCCAGCAGTTTATCAGCGGGACCAACCTACAATGAGCAGTTCTTC.